These 30 T cell receptor beta chains were all obtained from the same sample, sequenced in a study of T cells in Graves' hyperthyroidism and ophthalmopathy. Amplification of TCR beta CDR3 regions was performed using RNA transcripts as template. The HTBI primer set was used in a first-round RT-PCR of the TCR CDR3. TCRdb independently ran MiXCR on the multiplex PCR reads; one entry per CDR3 protein. The sample includes about 840,000 distinct CDR3 sequences, over 35% of them seen just once. The sequencing input was blood. The receptors originated from a man aged 18 to 35 with Graves' hyperthyroidism.

The chain is built from TRBV7-2 and TRBJ1-6, with 10 bases lining up with TRBD1. The CDR3 has 13 amino acids. Germline V gene sequence: CDR1 SGHTA, CDR2 FQGNSA. With V trimmed by 8 bases and J by 9 bases, 4 bases remained unmatched. The CDR3 DNA reads as TGTGCCAGCCGACAGGGGGCTACTTCACCCCTCCACTTT. Its translation is CASRQGATSPLHF.

This clonotype was recorded only once. V is TRBV7-8 and J is TRBJ1-4, with D uncertain. Per the germline V gene, CDR1 is SGHVS and CDR2 is FQNEAQ. This CDR3 is built from 14 residues. V lost 4 bases, J lost 8 bases, and 14 bases lay in between. The CDR3 sequence is CASSSAPTEEKLFF. CDR3 nucleotide sequence: TGTGCCAGCAGCTCTGCTCCCACAGAAGAAAAACTGTTTTTT.

This clonotype occurred a few times. This chain connects TRBV20-1 to TRBJ1-4; D not resolved. The V and J ends lost 0 bases and 4 bases respectively, with 15 bases between them. Germline V CDR1 and CDR2: DFQATT, SNEGSKA (reference sequence). The CDR3 runs to 16 residues. The CDR3 loop is CSARDQLAGSNEKLFF. The CDR3 DNA sequence: TGCAGTGCTAGAGATCAGCTGGCAGGAAGTAATGAAAAACTGTTTTTT.

The chain carries TRBV12-3 or TRBV12-4 and TRBJ1-1; no definite D call. The CDR3 runs 17 residues. V lost 5 bases and J 1 base, leaving 20 bases between the germline ends. The DNA for the CDR3 is TGTGCCAGCAGTCGACCGATTTCAACATCGGAGAACACTGAAGCTTTCTTT. Protein: CASSRPISTSENTEAFF.

This clonotype was seen repeatedly, ten times or more. The rearrangement links TRBV7-6 to TRBJ2-5; TRBD2 is a possible D gene (5 bases). The CDR3 has 15 amino acids. Germline-derived CDR1 and CDR2 are SGHVS and FNYEAQ. V was pared by 0 bases and J by 5 bases, with 13 bases between. The CDR3 bases are TGTGCCAGCAGCTTAGCGCCGTCCCCGGGGGAGACCCAGTACTTC. Its protein product is CASSLAPSPGETQYF.

Points on this clonotype: One base away lies a much larger clone, so this may be a sequencing read error. The genes are TRBV10-3 and TRBJ2-6, with TRBD1 identical over 7 bases. V was pared by 7 bases and J by 0 bases, with 15 bases of the junction left unmatched. CDR1 ENHRY and CDR2 SYGVKD come from the germline V gene. The CDR3 is made up of 19 amino acids. CDR3 DNA sequence: TGTGCCATCACCCCGGGACAGAATAACCCGGGCTCTGGGGCCAACGTCCTGACTTTC. It codes for CAITPGQNNPGSGANVLTF.

The rearrangement links TRBV29-1 to TRBJ1-1; D unresolved. The CDR3 loop spans 11 amino acids. Germline loops: CDR1 SQVTM, CDR2 ANQGSEA. V was clipped by 8 bases and J by 3 bases, with 10 bases between them. CDR3 sequence reads: CSRLRDTEAFF. The CDR3 DNA sequence: TGCAGCAGACTGAGGGACACTGAAGCTTTCTTT.

The chain recombines TRBV2 with TRBJ2-2, with TRBD2 matching 12 bases. The CDR3 spans 14 residues. V shed 6 bases, J shed 6 bases, and the junction held 2 bases outside the gene matches. Germline lookup yields CDR1 SNHLY and CDR2 FYNNEI. The CDR3 here is CASRTSGSAGELFF. The CDR3, as DNA: TGTGCCAGCAGGACTAGCGGGAGTGCCGGGGAGCTGTTTTTT.

This clonotype has more than one count but fewer than ten. The chain has TRBV2 and TRBJ2-2; possibly TRBD2 for D (6 bases). CDR1 is SNHLY and CDR2 is FYNNEI in the germline V gene. The germline V and J ends were trimmed by 5 bases and 5 bases, with 9 bases remaining between them. The CDR3 length is 13 residues. As DNA, the CDR3 is TGTGCCAGCAGTATCAGCGGGACCGGGGAGCTGTTTTTT. Protein product: CASSISGTGELFF.

This clonotype was found once. J is TRBJ2-3 and V is TRBV29-1; a weak D match, TRBD1 (6 bases). Germline V lookup: CDR1 SQVTM, CDR2 ANQGSEA. The CDR3 is 13 residues long. Between the trimmed V and J ends, which lost 6 bases and 0 bases, there was a span of 10 bases. The DNA of the CDR3 is TGCAGCGTATTACAGGGTAGCACAGATACGCAGTATTTT. It specifies CSVLQGSTDTQYF.

This clonotype was seen only a few times. This chain uses TRBV7-2 with TRBJ1-1; perhaps TRBD1 as D (5 bases). CDR3 length: 14 amino acids. V was clipped by 5 bases and J by 5 bases, with 15 bases between them. The germline gives CDR1 SGHTA, CDR2 FQGNSA. The CDR3 DNA sequence: TGTGCCAGCAGCACCCGGGGGGGGAATACTGAAGCTTTCTTT. Protein product: CASSTRGGNTEAFF.

This clonotype occurred many times. The gene calls are TRBV20-1 and TRBJ2-5, with D hard to call. Germline CDR1 is DFQATT and CDR2 is SNEGSKA (reference sequence). The V end was cut by 0 bases, the J end by 0 bases, with 8 bases between. The CDR3 is 14 amino acids. CDR3: CSARDGADQETQYF. The DNA of the CDR3 is TGCAGTGCTAGAGATGGCGCAGACCAAGAGACCCAGTACTTC.

This clonotype occurred many times. The chain recombines TRBV19 with TRBJ1-5, with D maybe TRBD1 (5 bases). From germline, CDR1 is LNHDA and CDR2 SQIVND (reference sequence). CDR3 size: 14 residues. V was cut by 3 bases and J by 3 bases, with 9 bases left in between. CDR3 loop: CASSMGRDNQPQHF. The CDR3 DNA follows: TGTGCCAGTAGTATGGGCAGGGACAATCAGCCCCAGCATTTT.

There are many counts of this clonotype. The chain carries TRBV29-1 and TRBJ1-5, with 8 bases that match TRBD1. CDR1 is SQVTM and CDR2 is ANQGSEA in the germline V gene. Unmatched junction bases numbered 4, after V lost 4 bases and J lost 5 bases. The CDR3 covers 13 residues. The CDR3 nucleotides are TGCAGCGTTGCTACGACAGGGGATCAGCCCCAGCATTTT. Translating it yields CSVATTGDQPQHF.

This chain joins TRBV6-5 and TRBJ1-1; the D gene is possibly TRBD1 (5 bases). Per the germline V gene, CDR1 is MNHEY and CDR2 is SVGAGI. The CDR3 is 16 amino acids. The ends were cut back, 7 bases at V and 4 bases at J, with 22 bases in the middle. The CDR3 loop is CASTKDGRGRGTEAFF. The CDR3 DNA follows: TGTGCCAGCACCAAAGACGGGAGGGGTCGAGGCACTGAAGCTTTCTTT.

This clonotype was found a few times. The genes are TRBV7-8 and TRBJ1-1; D unclear. The CDR3 is 15 amino acids. V shed 5 bases and J shed 0 bases, with 13 bases lying between them. CDR1 and CDR2 from the germline V gene are SGHVS and FQNEAQ. CDR3 bases: TGTGCCAGCAGCGACATACAAGGGATGAACACTGAAGCTTTCTTT. It translates to CASSDIQGMNTEAFF. The full variable domain, rest sourced from reference TRBV7-8 and TRBJ1-1, is GAGVSQSPRYKVAKRGQDVALRCDPISGHVSLFWYQQALGQGPEFLTYFQNEAQLDKSGLPSDRFFAERPEGSVSTLKIQRTQQEDSAVYLCASSDIQGMNTEAFFGQGTRLTVV.

This clonotype was detected many times. The chain couples TRBV10-3 to TRBJ2-7; TRBD1 or TRBD2 may be the D gene (5 bases each). The CDR3 loop spans 15 amino acids. Germline V gives CDR1 ENHRY, CDR2 SYGVKD. V shed 0 bases and J shed 1 base, with 10 bases lying between them. DNA for the CDR3: TGTGCCATCAGTGAGTCGTGGGGGACGTCCTACGAGCAGTACTTC. The encoded protein is CAISESWGTSYEQYF.

Worth noting for this clonotype: Being one base from a much bigger clone, this may be a read error. The chain links TRBV7-9 to TRBJ1-2, with unresolved D. The germline gives CDR1 SEHNR, CDR2 FQNEAQ (reference sequence). V dropped 6 bases and J dropped 2 bases, with 16 bases sitting between them. This CDR3 comprises 15 residues. CDR3 sequence: CASSQNGGINYGYTF. CDR3 nucleotide sequence: TGTGCCAGCAGTCAGAATGGCGGCATCAACTATGGCTACACCTTC.

In its sample, this clonotype was seen many times. The chain recombines TRBV7-9 with TRBJ1-1; D not resolved. CDR1 SEHNR and CDR2 FQNEAQ come from the germline V gene (reference sequence). The CDR3 runs to 13 residues. The ends were cut back, 3 bases at V and 4 bases at J, with 9 bases in the middle. CDR3 sequence reads: CASSLDAATEAFF. CDR3 DNA sequence: TGTGCCAGCAGCTTGGATGCGGCCACTGAAGCTTTCTTT. Supplemented by reference TRBV7-9 and TRBJ1-1, the full variable domain reads DTGVSQNPRHKITKRGQNVTFRCDPISEHNRLYWYRQTLGQGPEFLTYFQNEAQLEKSRLLSDRFSAERPKGSFSTLEIQRTEQGDSAMYLCASSLDAATEAFFGQGTRLTVV.

The V call is TRBV29-1, the J call TRBJ2-3; no reliable D call. The CDR3 spans 13 residues. V gave up 0 bases and J gave up 0 bases, with 4 bases separating them. CDR1 is SQVTM and CDR2 is ANQGSEA in the germline V gene. CDR3 sequence reads: CSVEDGSTDTQYF. DNA for the CDR3: TGCAGCGTTGAAGACGGTAGCACAGATACGCAGTATTTT.

This clonotype was seen more than once but under ten times. V usage is TRBV4-1 and J usage is TRBJ1-5; D uncertain. CDR1 is MGHRA, CDR2 YSYEKL, per germline. Trimming took 0 bases from V and 2 from J, leaving 8 bases between them. The CDR3 is 15 residues long. CDR3 loop: CASSQDERGNQPQHF. CDR3 DNA sequence: TGCGCCAGCAGCCAAGATGAAAGGGGCAATCAGCCCCAGCATTTT.

The table lists this clonotype with many counts. The chain combines TRBV19 with TRBJ1-5, with D possibly TRBD1 on 5 matching bases. The V gene lost 5 bases and the J gene lost 7 bases, with 12 bases spanning the gap. Germline values: CDR1 LNHDA, CDR2 SQIVND (reference sequence). The CDR3 totals 13 residues. The CDR3 bases are TGTGCCAGTAGTTCCTCAAGGGGACAGCCCCAGCATTTT. This codes for CASSSSRGQPQHF. Filled out from reference TRBV19 and TRBJ1-5, the complete variable domain reads DGGITQSPKYLFRKEGQNVTLSCEQNLNHDAMYWYRQDPGQGLRLIYYSQIVNDFQKGDIAEGYSVSREKKESFPLTVTSAQKNPTAFYLCASSSSRGQPQHFGDGTRLSIL.

This sequence joins TRBV20-1 and TRBJ2-2, with D perhaps matching TRBD2 (5 bases). The CDR3 is made up of 12 amino acids. The germline V gene encodes CDR1 DFQATT and CDR2 SNEGSKA (reference sequence). The V and J ends lost 4 bases and 6 bases respectively, with 9 bases between them. The CDR3 DNA sequence: TGCAGTGCTACCGCGGGCTCCGGGGAGCTGTTTTTT. It translates to CSATAGSGELFF.

This clonotype was found many times. V usage is TRBV7-2 and J usage is TRBJ2-5, with TRBD1 as a possible D gene (6 bases). With 2 bases removed from V and 5 bases from J, the gap between germline ends came to 12 bases. Germline CDR1 reads SGHTA; CDR2 reads FQGNSA. CDR3 length: 14 amino acids. CDR3 protein: CASSLLGAGETQYF. As DNA, the CDR3 is TGTGCCAGCAGCTTACTGGGGGCCGGGGAGACCCAGTACTTC. The whole variable domain, remainder taken from reference TRBV7-2 and TRBJ2-5, is GAGVSQSPSNKVTEKGKDVELRCDPISGHTALYWYRQSLGQGLEFLIYFQGNSAPDKSGLPSDRFSAERTGGSVSTLTIQRTQQEDSAVYLCASSLLGAGETQYFGPGTRLLVL.

The gene calls are TRBV10-3 and TRBJ1-4; D is unclear. This CDR3 spans 12 amino acids. Germline V gene lookup returns CDR1 ENHRY and CDR2 SYGVKD. The V and J ends lost 6 bases and 8 bases respectively, with 10 bases between them. The CDR3, as DNA: TGTGCCATCAGACCTGGACGGGAAAAACTGTTTTTT. It encodes CAIRPGREKLFF.

The V gene is TRBV9, the J gene TRBJ2-7; 7 positions match TRBD2. With V trimmed by 4 bases and J by 3 bases, 7 bases remained unmatched. The germline gives CDR1 SGDLS, CDR2 YYNGEE. The CDR3 is 14 amino acids. As DNA, the CDR3 is TGTGCCAGCAGCCCGTCCGCGGGGGACTACGAGCAGTACTTC. Amino acids: CASSPSAGDYEQYF.

The chain links TRBV9 to TRBJ1-1; 8 nucleotides align to TRBD1. The CDR3 spans 17 residues. Trimming at V came to 5 bases and at J to 5 bases, leaving 17 bases not matched to a gene. Germline V CDR1 and CDR2: SGDLS, YYNGEE. CDR3 sequence: CASSLVLTGGVATEAFF. CDR3 sequence (DNA): TGTGCCAGCAGTTTGGTACTAACAGGGGGAGTAGCGACTGAAGCTTTCTTT.

There are many counts of this clonotype. The chain has TRBV10-2 and TRBJ2-7, with TRBD2 matching over 8 bases. V dropped 3 bases and J dropped 3; count of bases not matched to a gene: 7. This CDR3 has 15 amino acids. Germline values: CDR1 WSHSY, CDR2 SAAADI. The CDR3 protein is CASSEGQRGIYEQYF. The DNA of the CDR3 is TGCGCCAGCAGTGAAGGCCAGCGGGGGATCTACGAGCAGTACTTC.

This clonotype was seen a handful of times. For the CDR3, the DNA is TGTGCCAGCTCACCTAGTGCGAACAATCAGCCCCAGCATTTT. Encoded protein: CASSPSANNQPQHF. The genes are TRBV5-5 and TRBJ1-5; D gene uncertain. The CDR3 loop spans 14 amino acids. The V and J ends lost 7 bases and 3 bases respectively, with 14 bases between them. Looked up from germline, CDR1 is SGHKS and CDR2 is YYEKEE (reference sequence). Based on the CDR3 plus reference TRBV5-5 and TRBJ1-5, the full variable domain is DAGVTQSPTHLIKTRGQQVTLRCSPISGHKSVSWYQQVLGQGPQFIFQYYEKEERGRGNFPDRFSARQFPNYSSELNVNALLLGDSALYLCASSPSANNQPQHFGDGTRLSIL.

The chain couples TRBV6-5 to TRBJ1-2, with D uncertain. V was cut by 2 bases and J by 9 bases, with 19 bases left in between. The CDR3 is 15 residues long. Germline V gives CDR1 MNHEY, CDR2 SVGAGI. The CDR3 loop reads CASSYDSLGEGRYTF. The CDR3 nucleotides are TGTGCCAGCAGTTACGATTCCCTTGGGGAGGGCCGCTACACCTTC.